The present entry profiles one TCR beta chain with its context. Antigen unknown. This sample was taken from a study of Ad26.COV2.S vaccination and SARS-CoV-2 variants. On the study more broadly: Donor participated within the Ad26.COV2.S arm of the COV1001 trial. Findings and caveats of the study: Substantial breadth was reported for post-vaccination spike-specific CD8+ and CD4+ T cells. Spike-specific TCR breadth was greater in vaccine than placebo recipients.

This sample's treatment: approximately 18 received Ad26.COV2.S at low or high dose, single or two shots; about 5 received placebo; per-sample allocation not given. Samples came from day 63 after the first vaccine or placebo injection. Germline V gives CDR1 MNHEY, CDR2 SMNVEV (reference sequence). The CDR3 has 16 amino acids. Unmatched junction bases numbered 4, after V lost 5 bases and J lost 2 bases. Measured with immunoSEQ multiplex PCR; TCRdb has only the in-frame clones, and not every one. The sample contains around 400,000 clones, 70% to 90% of which appear only once. This chain connects TRBV27 to TRBJ2-3; TRBD2 matches at 13 bases. The sequences come from peripheral blood, collected in a trial of Ad26.COV2.S vaccine versus placebo. The source is a person aged 18-65 years who received the Ad26.COV2.S COVID-19 vaccine or a placebo. The CDR3 sequence is CASSPGTSGTTDTQYF. CDR3 DNA sequence: TGTGCCAGCAGTCCCGGGACTAGCGGGACCACAGATACGCAGTATTTT.